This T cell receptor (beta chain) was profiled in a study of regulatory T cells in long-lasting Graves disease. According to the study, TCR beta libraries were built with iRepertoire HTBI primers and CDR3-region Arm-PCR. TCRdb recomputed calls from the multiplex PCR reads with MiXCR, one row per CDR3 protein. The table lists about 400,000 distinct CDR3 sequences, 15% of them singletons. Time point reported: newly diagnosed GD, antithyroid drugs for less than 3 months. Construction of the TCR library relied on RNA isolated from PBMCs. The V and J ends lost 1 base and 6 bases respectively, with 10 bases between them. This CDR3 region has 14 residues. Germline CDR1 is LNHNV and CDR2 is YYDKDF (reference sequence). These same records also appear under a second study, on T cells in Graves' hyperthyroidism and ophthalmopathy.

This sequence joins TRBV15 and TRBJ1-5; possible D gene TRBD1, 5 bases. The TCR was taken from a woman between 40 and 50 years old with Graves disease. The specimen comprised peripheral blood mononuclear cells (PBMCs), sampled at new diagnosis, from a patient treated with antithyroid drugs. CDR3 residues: CATSRVRGGQPQHF. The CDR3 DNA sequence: TGTGCCACCAGCAGAGTAAGGGGCGGTCAGCCCCAGCATTTT.